Ten or more counts support the clone carrying this TCR beta chain. Germline-derived CDR1 and CDR2 are MDHEN and SYDVKM. Trimming left V 6 bases short and J 3 bases short, with 14 bases between. The CDR3 contains 14 residues. The iRepertoire nested amplicon-rescue multiplex PCR amplified TCR alpha and beta CDR3s from RNA. In TCRdb, the multiplex PCR reads were re-called with MiXCR into one record per CDR3 protein. In the table there are more than 95,000 distinct CDR3 sequences, 23% of which are singletons. This entry belongs to a study of glioma-infiltrating T cells. The chain carries TRBV28 and TRBJ1-1, with D possibly being TRBD1 (6 bases). This receptor was obtained from a human donor with low-grade glioma or glioblastoma, undergoing nonglioma brain surgery, or in good health (not recorded which). The sequencing sample was made of glioma tissue, nonneoplastic brain tissue, or PBMCs (not recorded which). CDR3 coding DNA: TGTGCCAGCAGATCGGGGGGGGCGTACACTGAAGCTTTCTTT. Protein product: CASRSGGAYTEAFF.